This TCR beta chain was found in a study of shared clonotypes between healthy human individuals. Study-level points and caveats: Sampling included only blood; tissue repertoires likely differ. Larger richness was generally estimated for naive than memory subsets.

CD45RO-negative, CCR7-selected cells formed the naive CD8 fraction, which excluded terminally differentiated effector memory CD45RA+ cells. Regarding this clone: The antigen is not known.

The germline gives CDR1 MNHEY, CDR2 SVGAGI. After removal of 0 bases from V and 3 bases from J, the junction contained 3 bases not matched to a gene. The CDR3 consists of 16 residues. Sequencing used immunoSEQ multiplex PCR; TCRdb keeps in-frame clones, though not all of them. The sample consists of hundreds of thousands of clones, almost 95% of them appearing once. V gene TRBV6-5 combines with J gene TRBJ2-7, with TRBD1 matching 12 bases. Specimen: naive CD8+ T cells sorted from blood. This sequence originates from a man aged 25 to 40 in good health. CDR3 nucleotides: TGTGCCAGCAGTTACTCCCGGGACAGGGGGCTCTACGAGCAGTACTTC. It specifies CASSYSRDRGLYEQYF.